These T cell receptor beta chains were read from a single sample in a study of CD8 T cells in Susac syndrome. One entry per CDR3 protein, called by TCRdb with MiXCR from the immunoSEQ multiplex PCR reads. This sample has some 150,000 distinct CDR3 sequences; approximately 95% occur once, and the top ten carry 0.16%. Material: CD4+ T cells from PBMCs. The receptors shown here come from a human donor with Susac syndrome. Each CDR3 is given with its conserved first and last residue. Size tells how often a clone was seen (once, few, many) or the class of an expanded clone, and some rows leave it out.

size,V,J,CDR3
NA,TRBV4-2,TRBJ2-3,CASSQESSFKYTDTQYF
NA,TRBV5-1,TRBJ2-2,CASSSNVGAAGELFF
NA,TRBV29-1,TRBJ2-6,CSVERGSGANVLTF
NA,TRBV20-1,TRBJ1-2,CSATQAAVYGYTF
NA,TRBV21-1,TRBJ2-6,CASSISPSGANVLTF
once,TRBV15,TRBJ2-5,CATSQDPRGGLGTQYF
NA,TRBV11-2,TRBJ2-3,CASSLRTGFGDTQYF
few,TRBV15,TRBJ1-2,CATSERNYGYTF
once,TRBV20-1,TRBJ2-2,CSARGVVGSNTGELFF
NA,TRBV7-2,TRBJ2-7,CASSLAGGVPEQYF
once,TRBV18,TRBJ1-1,CASSPSGPTEAFF
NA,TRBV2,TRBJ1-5,CASHRTGRNQPQHF
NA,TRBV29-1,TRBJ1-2,CSVEPGQGARNGYTF
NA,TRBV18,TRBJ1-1,CASSPPRTNTEAFF
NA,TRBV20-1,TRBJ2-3,CSAPQGTDTQYF
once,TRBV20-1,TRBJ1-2,CSARGTTNYGYTF
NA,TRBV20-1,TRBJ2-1,CSADRGLAGHNEQFF
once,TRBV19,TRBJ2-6,CASSIGDTSGANVLTF
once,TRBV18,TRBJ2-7,CASSPGQGVGEQYF
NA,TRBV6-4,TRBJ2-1,CASSDGTSGGNEQFF
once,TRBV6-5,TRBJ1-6,CASSYFFRSESPLHF
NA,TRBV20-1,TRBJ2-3,CSAPLTSTDTQYF
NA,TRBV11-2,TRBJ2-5,CASSLVAASETQYF
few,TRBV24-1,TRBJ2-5,CATSQSGGETQYF
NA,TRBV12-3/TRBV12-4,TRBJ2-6,CATRGSTGANVLTF
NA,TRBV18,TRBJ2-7,CASSPGYEQYF
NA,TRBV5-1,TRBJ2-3,CASRPTGGSTDTQYF
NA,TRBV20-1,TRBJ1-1,CSAPGQLNTEAFF
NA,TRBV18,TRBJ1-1,CASSPRTAENTEAFF
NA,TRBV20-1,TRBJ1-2,CSASGSGYGYTF
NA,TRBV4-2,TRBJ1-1,CASSQQGGNTEAFF
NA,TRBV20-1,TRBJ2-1,CSATLAGVEQFF
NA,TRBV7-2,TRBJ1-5,CASSTDGTGKQPQHF
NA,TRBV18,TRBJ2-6,CASSPPGTSGVSGANVLTF
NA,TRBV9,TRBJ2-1,CANRDYNEQFF
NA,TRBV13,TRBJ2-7,CASSLRQGTNEQYF
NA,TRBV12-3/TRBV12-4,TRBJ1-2,CASSFDRQNYGYTF
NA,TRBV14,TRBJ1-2,CASSQNPPPYGGYTF
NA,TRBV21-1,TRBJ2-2,CASFSGNTGELFF
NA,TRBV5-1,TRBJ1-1,CASSSGSGNTEAFF
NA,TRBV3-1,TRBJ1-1,CASTRPGDTEAFF
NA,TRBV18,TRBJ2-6,CASSRTGLNFGANVLTF
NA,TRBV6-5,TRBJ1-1,CASSYGLTMNTEAFF
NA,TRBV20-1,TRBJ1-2,CSARTPGGNYGYTF
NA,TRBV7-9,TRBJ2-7,CASSSGTGWYEQYF
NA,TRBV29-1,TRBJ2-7,CSVVVLPSWEQYF
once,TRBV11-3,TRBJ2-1,CASSSRRGDEQFF
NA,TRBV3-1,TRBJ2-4,CASSQASGGNIQYF
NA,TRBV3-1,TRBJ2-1,CASSQVTLGLALHEQFF
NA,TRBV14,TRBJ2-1,CASSQVRESEQFF
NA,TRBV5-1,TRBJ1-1,CASSSSGGNTEAFF
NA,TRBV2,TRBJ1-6,CASSVGTENSPLHF
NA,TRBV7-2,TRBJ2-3,CASSPALTDTQYF
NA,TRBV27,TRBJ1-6,CASSLSGQGRSPLHF
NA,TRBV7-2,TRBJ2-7,CASSFRDGSSYEQYF
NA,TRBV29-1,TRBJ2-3,CSVEGGEAQYF
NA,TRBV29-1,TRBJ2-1,CSVASGNEQFF